This T cell receptor (beta chain) comes out of a study of blood T cell repertoires in COVID-19. Study-level background: Whether acute or convalescent, the COVID-19 samples came from the United States, Italy and Spain. Nucleic acid was either cDNA or gDNA, and it came from T cells, B-cell-depleted T cells, or PBMCs.

Germline CDR1 is SGHDN and CDR2 is FVKESK. The V end lost 4 bases, the J end lost 7 bases, and 10 bases lay between the germline ends. The CDR3 extends over 13 amino acids. Some clones are missing from TCRdb's copy, which holds only in-frame ones; the method was immunoSEQ multiplex PCR. Of 200,000 to 300,000 clones detected, about 73% appear once; the ten largest clones hold 3% to 3.5%. The V gene is TRBV14, the J gene TRBJ1-4; tentatively, D is TRBD1 (5 bases). This receptor was taken from a woman of 80 years or more with acute or convalescent COVID-19. The sample taken for sequencing was peripheral blood. Here the CDR3 DNA reads TGTGCCAGCAGCCGTGGGACTGCTGAAAAACTGTTTTTT. Its translation: CASSRGTAEKLFF.